The clone carrying this TCR beta chain was counted a few times. Trimming removed 2 bases at V and 0 bases at J, with 8 bases between. The length of the CDR3 is 15 residues. TCRdb re-called the RT-PCR reads through MiXCR, storing one row per CDR3 protein. The table records 550,000 to 750,000 distinct CDR3 sequences, over 12% of them present only once. This TCR was recovered from a female donor in good health, serving as a healthy control. The chain has TRBV12-3 or TRBV12-4 and TRBJ2-4; D gene unclear. Sequencing used memory CD4+ T cells from blood. CDR3 coding DNA: TGTGCCAGCAGTTTACAGACCCTAGCCAAAAACATTCAGTACTTC. It yields the protein CASSLQTLAKNIQYF.